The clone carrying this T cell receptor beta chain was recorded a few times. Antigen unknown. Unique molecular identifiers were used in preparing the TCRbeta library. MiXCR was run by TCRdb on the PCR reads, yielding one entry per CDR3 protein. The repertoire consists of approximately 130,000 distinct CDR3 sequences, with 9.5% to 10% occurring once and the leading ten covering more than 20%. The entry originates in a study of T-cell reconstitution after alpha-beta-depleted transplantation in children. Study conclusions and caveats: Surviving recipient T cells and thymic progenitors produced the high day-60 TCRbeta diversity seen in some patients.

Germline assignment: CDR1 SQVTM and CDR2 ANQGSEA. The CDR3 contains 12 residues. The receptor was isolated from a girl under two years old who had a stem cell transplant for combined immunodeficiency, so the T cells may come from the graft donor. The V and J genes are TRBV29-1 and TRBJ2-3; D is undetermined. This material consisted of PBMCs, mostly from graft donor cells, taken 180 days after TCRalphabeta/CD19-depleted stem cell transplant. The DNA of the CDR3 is TGCACCTTAATGGATAGCACAGATACGCAGTATTTT. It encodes CTLMDSTDTQYF.